A selection of T cell receptor beta chains follows, all from one sample in a study of blood T cell repertoires in COVID-19. The protocol was immunoSEQ multiplex PCR, while the TCRdb copy is restricted to in-frame clones and leaves out a portion. The sample shows about 250,000 clones, about 86% of them seen only once. The source material was peripheral blood. The receptor set was obtained from an elderly man with acute or convalescent COVID-19. CDR3s include the opening cysteine and the closing phenylalanine or tryptophan. The D gene is left open where the match is weak. Clone size is stated in some rows and not others, as once, few, many or a class when expanded.

TRBD2	TRBV5-1	-	TRBJ2-5	CASSRNPGLAGGSQETQYF	TGCGCCAGCAGCCGAAACCCTGGACTAGCGGGGGGGTCACAAGAGACCCAGTACTTC
-	TRBV28	-	TRBJ1-1	CASNHQGNTEAFF	TGTGCCAGCAATCATCAGGGGAACACTGAAGCTTTCTTT
TRBD1	TRBV28	-	TRBJ2-3	CAAQGGLHSTDTQYF	TGTGCCGCACAGGGGGGATTACATAGCACAGATACGCAGTATTTT
-	TRBV19	once	TRBJ2-3	CASNNRRTDTQYF	TGTGCCAGTAACAACAGGCGCACAGATACGCAGTATTTT
TRBD1	TRBV6-5	-	TRBJ2-7	CASNPGQGLIGEQYF	TGTGCCAGCAACCCCGGACAGGGGTTAATTGGCGAGCAGTACTTC
-	TRBV5-8	-	TRBJ2-2	CASSVDGGNTGELFF	TGTGCCAGCAGCGTTGATGGAGGGAACACCGGGGAGCTGTTTTTT
-	TRBV5-1	-	TRBJ1-2	CASSSQADGYTF	TGCGCCAGCAGCTCTCAGGCCGATGGCTACACCTTC
-	TRBV5-1	-	TRBJ1-1	CASSLVGRGTEAFF	TGCGCCAGCAGCTTGGTAGGGAGGGGCACTGAAGCTTTCTTT
TRBD2	TRBV5-1	-	TRBJ2-5	CASSLTGTSPAETQYF	TGCGCCAGCAGCTTAACCGGGACTAGCCCGGCAGAGACCCAGTACTTC
TRBD2	TRBV19	-	TRBJ2-2	CASSISGSTGELFF	TGTGCCAGTAGTATTAGCGGGAGTACCGGGGAGCTGTTTTTT
-	TRBV28	-	TRBJ2-6	CASSFSSGANVLTF	TGTGCCAGCAGCTTCAGCTCTGGGGCCAACGTCCTGACTTTC
-	TRBV21-1	-	TRBJ2-3	CASSATAVGKQGCDTQYF	TGTGCCAGCAGCGCAACGGCGGTGGGCAAGCAGGGATGCGATACGCAGTATTTT
-	TRBV28	-	TRBJ2-5	CAIKRGIQETQYF	TGTGCCATCAAGAGGGGGATTCAAGAGACCCAGTACTTC
-	TRBV12-2	-	TRBJ2-1	CASRFLPGSGHCNEQFF	TGTGCAAGTCGCTTCCTTCCGGGATCGGGCCATTGTAATGAGCAGTTCTTC
TRBD2	TRBV7-9	-	TRBJ2-3	CASSFGTSGGPTDTQYF	TGTGCCAGCAGCTTCGGGACTAGCGGGGGCCCCACAGATACGCAGTATTTT
-	TRBV5-1	-	TRBJ2-5	CASSLGQRFPHEQETQYF	TGCGCCAGCAGCTTGGGACAGAGGTTCCCCCACGAACAAGAGACCCAGTACTTC
-	TRBV7-2	-	TRBJ1-3	CASSPPGVRSGNTIYF	TGTGCCAGCAGCCCCCCGGGAGTTCGCTCTGGAAACACCATATATTTT
-	TRBV6-1	-	TRBJ2-7	CASSEAGGATYEQYF	TGTGCCAGCAGTGAAGCCGGGGGTGCGACCTACGAGCAGTACTTC
TRBD1	TRBV18	once	TRBJ2-6	CASSRDRGSGANVLTF	TGTGCCAGCTCACGGGACAGGGGGTCTGGGGCCAACGTCCTGACTTTC
TRBD1	TRBV5-1	once	TRBJ1-6	CASSLVQQGARNSPLHF	TGCGCCAGCAGCTTGGTCCAACAGGGGGCTCGCAATTCACCCCTCCACTTT
TRBD1	TRBV9	-	TRBJ1-1	CASSVGDRNTEAFF	TGTGCCAGCAGCGTAGGGGACAGGAACACTGAAGCTTTCTTT
TRBD2	TRBV7-9	-	TRBJ2-1	CASSLGLAGGANEQFF	TGTGCCAGCAGCTTAGGACTAGCGGGAGGCGCGAATGAGCAGTTCTTC
-	TRBV19	-	TRBJ2-5	CASSPGPGQLARGYF	TGTGCCAGTAGTCCGGGGCCGGGACAACTCGCTCGAGGATACTTC
-	TRBV7-8	-	TRBJ1-1	CASSGGLATEAFF	TGTGCCAGCAGCGGGGGCCTTGCCACTGAAGCTTTCTTT
TRBD1	TRBV4-2	-	TRBJ1-5	CASSQDPDRAHQPQHF	TGTGCCAGCAGCCAAGATCCAGACAGGGCTCATCAGCCCCAGCATTTT
TRBD1	TRBV19	-	TRBJ2-5	CASSTVSGGVETQYF	TGTGCCAGTAGTACGGTCTCAGGGGGCGTGGAGACCCAGTACTTC
-	TRBV5-1	-	TRBJ2-1	CASSFEGVGYNEQFF	TGCGCCAGCAGCTTTGAAGGGGTGGGGTACAATGAGCAGTTCTTC
TRBD1	TRBV3-1/TRBV3-2	-	TRBJ1-4	CASSQGRTGREKLFF	TGTGCCAGCAGCCAAGGGCGGACAGGGAGGGAAAAACTGTTTTTT
-	TRBV30	-	TRBJ2-7	CAWSVGRNEQYF	TGTGCCTGGAGTGTTGGCAGAAACGAGCAGTACTTC
TRBD1	TRBV2	many	TRBJ2-7	CASSLGQAEEQYF	TGTGCCAGCAGTTTGGGACAGGCGGAAGAGCAGTACTTC
TRBD1	TRBV23-1	-	TRBJ2-7	CASNKGQASYEQYF	TGCGCCAGCAACAAGGGACAGGCCTCCTACGAGCAGTACTTC